Listed below are T cell receptor beta chains from one sample, sequenced in a study of STAT5B mutations in CD4+ large granular lymphocyte leukemia. Only in-frame clones appear in the TCRdb table, and some are missing; sequencing was by immunoSEQ multiplex PCR. The sample has around 35,000 clones, 55% to 80% seen once. The specimen was CD4+ T cells from blood buffy coats. These receptors all come from a human donor in good health. CDR3s leave out the opening cysteine and the closing phenylalanine or tryptophan.

TRBV19 ASSLVGGGTDTQY
TRBV5-1 ASSLLSGGTRAKNIQY
TRBV5-6 ASSLDRELYTIY
TRBV10-3 AISEAGQKSTDTQY
TRBV10-3 AIATGGAADTQY
TRBV6-5 ASSSRGLGNQPQH
TRBV10-3 AISERVMGEKLF
TRBV5-5 ASSLGPQGESTEAF
TRBV5-1 ASSSDPGGRYGYT
TRBV10-3 AISENTGELF
TRBV19 ASLGWGQHTEAF
TRBV18 ASSLTGLNTEAF
TRBV19 ASTNYYGYT
TRBV27 ASKQGLAGGPRNEQF
TRBV2 ASRGTSGGYIYEQY
TRBV9 ASSAQQGPGNTIY
TRBV27 ASSLMAGANVLT
TRBV6-6 ASRPTGAGGEEKLF
TRBV6-5 ASSRRGQSEIEQF
TRBV7-9 ASSPTPLATNEKLF
TRBV9 ASSPQGTNEKLF
TRBV7-9 ASSFDTGGDEQF
TRBV7-2 ASSFDRSDTQY
TRBV18 ASSPYLTGDHNSPLH
TRBV7-2 ASSFDSPTVSPLH
TRBV18 ASSPLTDRGYT
TRBV11-2 ASSLVGGLTGELF
TRBV9 ASSVEERTGDYGYT
TRBV19 ASGTRFTYEQY
TRBV19 ASRPRRGYSNQPQH
TRBV28 ASSLPATETQY
TRBV10-3 AIREDSLNTEAF
TRBV5-5 ASSSGTGGPYSNQPQH
TRBV5-6 ASSFRAPAQVEKLF
TRBV9 ASSSVLLAGTDTQY
TRBV6-1 ASSLQGTGTGELF
TRBV7-9 ASSLRDGDEKLF
TRBV14 ASSQDPTGGKDTEAF
TRBV29-1 SVVRGNTGELF
TRBV11-3 ASSLSGALSSYNEQF
TRBV18 ASSPGQGARKTQY
TRBV25-1 ASSVSSNRDYEQY
TRBV6-1 ASSDWQGIYEQY
TRBV18 ASSPPTHYGYT
TRBV9 ASSTRGGSTDTQY
TRBV7-2 ASTWGTGGGIYEKLF
TRBV7-2 ASSLAGTGGRQPQH
TRBV7-9 ASSLGGGGEETQY
TRBV5-6 ASSMPSTSGNTIY
TRBV10-3 AISEDSNQPQH
TRBV11-3 ASSSSYEQY
TRBV2 ASSEGGGQPQH
TRBV2 ASTTGTGLSGELF
TRBV6-5 ASRLDREYEQY
TRBV4-3 ASSQLTASSYNSPLH